These T cell receptor beta chains were read from a single sample in a study of T-cell reconstitution after alpha-beta-depleted transplantation in children. TCRdb re-called the PCR reads through MiXCR, storing one row per CDR3 protein. Here the sample spans approximately 390,000 distinct CDR3 sequences, about a tenth being singletons. The sample consisted of PBMCs from the stem cell graft donor, taken from the stem cell graft. The receptors originated from a human donor who donated a stem cell graft to a child with acute myeloid leukemia. The CDR3 runs from the conserved cysteine through the conserved F or W. The order of the fields is CDR3 DNA, CDR3 protein, V gene, J gene, clone size, D gene. D genes are given only for firm matches. Some rows have no size entry. The others give once, few or many, or a class for an expanded clone.

TGTGCCAGCAGCTGGACGCGGGAGCAGCCCCAGCATTTT	CASSWTREQPQHF	TRBV7-8	TRBJ1-5	many	-
TGTGCCAGCAGCCCTAAACGCACCTTCCATCAGCCCCAGCATTTT	CASSPKRTFHQPQHF	TRBV7-8	TRBJ1-5	few	-
TGTGCCAGCAGCTTCGGCCCTCAAGAGACCCAGTACTTC	CASSFGPQETQYF	TRBV11-3	TRBJ2-5	many	-
TGCGCCAGCAGAGTCGGGAACACTGAAGCTTTCTTT	CASRVGNTEAFF	TRBV5-1	TRBJ1-1	-	-
TGTGCCACCAGCAGGACAGCCTTGAACACTGAAGCTTTCTTT	CATSRTALNTEAFF	TRBV15	TRBJ1-1	few	-
TGCAGCGCCTACCGGCTAGCTGGAGAGACCCAGTACTTC	CSAYRLAGETQYF	TRBV29-1	TRBJ2-5	many	-
TGTGCCAGCAGCTTAGGTGTTGCGGACACAGATACGCAGTATTTT	CASSLGVADTDTQYF	TRBV7-2	TRBJ2-3	many	-
TGTGCCAGCAGCTTAGTCGGCGGGCGCCTCTCCTACGAGCAGTACTTC	CASSLVGGRLSYEQYF	TRBV7-9	TRBJ2-7	few	-
TGCGCCAGCGGGGTTAGCACAGATACGCAGTATTTT	CASGVSTDTQYF	TRBV5-1	TRBJ2-3	-	-
TGTGCCAGCAGCTCGAATGCCGGGACAGAGGATGAGACCCAGTACTTC	CASSSNAGTEDETQYF	TRBV7-9	TRBJ2-5	few	TRBD1
TGTGCCAGCAGCGGTACCTCGGCCAAAAACATTCAGTACTTC	CASSGTSAKNIQYF	TRBV12-3/TRBV12-4	TRBJ2-4	-	-
TGTGCCAGCAGTTTAATTCGGAACCTAAACAATGAGCAGTTCTTC	CASSLIRNLNNEQFF	TRBV12-3/TRBV12-4	TRBJ2-1	-	-
TGTGCCAGCAGTGAAGCGGGGGGGAACGAGCAGTACTTC	CASSEAGGNEQYF	TRBV6-1	TRBJ2-7	-	TRBD2
TGTGCCAGCAGTATCCAGGGTTTCTTGGGCAATCAGCCCCAGCATTTT	CASSIQGFLGNQPQHF	TRBV6-1	TRBJ1-5	many	-
TGTGCCAGCTCACCTTATAATTCACCCCTCCACTTT	CASSPYNSPLHF	TRBV18	TRBJ1-6	-	-
TGTGCCAGCAGCGCCCCTAGCGGGAGTAGATCCCCAAACAATGAGCAGTTCTTC	CASSAPSGSRSPNNEQFF	TRBV9	TRBJ2-1	few	TRBD2
TGTGCCAGCAGCACCGGACTAGCGGGAAATGAGCAGTTCTTC	CASSTGLAGNEQFF	TRBV7-9	TRBJ2-1	-	TRBD2
TGCGCCAGCAGCACGGCCAAGGGGCACGATGAGCAGTTCTTC	CASSTAKGHDEQFF	TRBV5-1	TRBJ2-1	-	-
TGTGCCTGGAGTGGACAGAACACCGGGGAGCTGTTTTTT	CAWSGQNTGELFF	TRBV30	TRBJ2-2	-	-
TGTGCCAGCAGTGCTGTCCTAGGGGGCAATCAGCCCCAGCATTTT	CASSAVLGGNQPQHF	TRBV6-1	TRBJ1-5	-	-
TGCGCCAGCAGCCAAGGGCACAGCGGGAGGGGTCTCTACGAGCAGTACTTC	CASSQGHSGRGLYEQYF	TRBV4-3	TRBJ2-7	few	TRBD2
TGTGCCAGCAGCCCACCGGGGGCTGAAGTTTTCTTT	CASSPPGAEVFF	TRBV7-9	TRBJ1-1	-	-
TGCAGTGCGCTTGACGTATACTCCTACGAGCAGTACTTC	CSALDVYSYEQYF	TRBV20-1	TRBJ2-7	few	-
TGTGCCAGCAGTTACCGCCTACAGGCAGAGAACACTGAAGCTTTCTTT	CASSYRLQAENTEAFF	TRBV6-2/TRBV6-3	TRBJ1-1	many	-
TGTGCCATCAGTGTCCGGGCTAGCGTATGGGTCAATGAGCAGTTCTTC	CAISVRASVWVNEQFF	TRBV10-3	TRBJ2-1	few	-
TGCGCCAGCAGTACCCCGGACACGAAGCCCGGGGAGCTGTTTTTT	CASSTPDTKPGELFF	TRBV5-1	TRBJ2-2	few	-